This entry lists 15 T cell receptor beta chains sequenced from one sample in a study of blood T cell repertoires in COVID-19 (dated by TCRdb to the early 2020s). Libraries came from the immunoSEQ multiplex PCR assay. This is the immuneACCESS table as TCRdb keeps it, with only in-frame sequences that have V and J called. A part of the clones is gone; compared with another copy, unresolved V genes explain less than half, and the rest is unexplained. This sample is represented by 110,000 or so clones; 86% of them were singletons. The top ten clones comprise approximately 7.9% of the sample. The sample comprised peripheral blood. Receptors originate from a man aged 70-80 years who had recovered from COVID-19.

V usage is TRBV5-6 and J usage is TRBJ2-7; TRBD1 might be the D (5 bases). CDR1 is SGHDT and CDR2 is YYEEEE in the germline V gene. The CDR3 contains 14 residues. The V and J ends lost 1 base and 2 bases respectively, with 10 bases between them. The CDR3 spells CASSLQGRPYEQYF. The CDR3 region has the DNA TGTGCCAGCAGCTTGCAGGGCAGGCCCTACGAGCAGTACTTC.

The chain uses TRBV5-1 and TRBJ1-1; tentative D call: TRBD1 (5 bases). Germline V lookup: CDR1 SGHRS, CDR2 YFSETQ. This CDR3 spans 14 amino acids. Between the trimmed V and J ends, which lost 0 bases and 8 bases, there was a span of 14 bases. CDR3 protein: CASSLEAQTEEAFF. The DNA of the CDR3 is TGCGCCAGCAGCTTGGAAGCTCAGACAGAAGAAGCTTTCTTT.

This sequence joins TRBV5-1 and TRBJ2-2; weak D call: TRBD2 (5 bases). Deletions cut 0 bases from V and 0 bases from J, with 9 bases between. The CDR3 runs to 16 residues. CDR1 SGHRS and CDR2 YFSETQ come from the germline V gene. CDR3 nucleotide sequence: TGCGCCAGCAGCTTGGAGGCGGGCACGAACACCGGGGAGCTGTTTTTT. Its translation: CASSLEAGTNTGELFF.

The chain links TRBV14 to TRBJ2-7; D gene uncertain. This CDR3 spans 12 amino acids. V lost 8 bases, J lost 2 bases, and 10 bases lay in between. Germline lookup yields CDR1 SGHDN and CDR2 FVKESK. The CDR3 DNA follows: TGTGCCAGCGCCGCACAGACCTACGAGCAGTACTTC. As protein: CASAAQTYEQYF. Full variable domain (outside the CDR3, taken from reference TRBV14 and TRBJ2-7): EAGVTQFPSHSVIEKGQTVTLRCDPISGHDNLYWYRRVMGKEIKFLLHFVKESKQDESGMPNNRFLAERTGGTYSTLKVQPAELEDSGVYFCASAAQTYEQYFGPGTRLTVT.

The V and J genes are TRBV5-1 and TRBJ2-5; a possible D gene is TRBD1 (5 bases). CDR3 length equals 15 residues. The ends were cut back, 2 bases at V and 0 bases at J, with 11 bases in the middle. Germline CDR1 and CDR2: SGHRS and YFSETQ. Here the CDR3 DNA reads TGCGCCAGCAGCTTTCGGCCAGGGTACCAAGAGACCCAGTACTTC. Translation: CASSFRPGYQETQYF.

This chain connects TRBV28 to TRBJ1-1, with D tentatively TRBD1 (6 bases). Trimming took off 6 bases at V and 3 bases at J, with 26 bases between the two ends. The CDR3 contains 18 residues. Germline V gives CDR1 MDHEN, CDR2 SYDVKM. CDR3 sequence: CASSSPGLGTRTDTEAFF. The CDR3 region has the DNA TGTGCCAGCAGCTCACCAGGGTTAGGGACACGGACTGACACTGAAGCTTTCTTT.

The V and J genes are TRBV27 and TRBJ2-3; perhaps TRBD2 as D (6 bases). V gave up 7 bases and J gave up 3 bases, with 8 bases separating them. CDR3 length: 12 amino acids. Germline V gene data show CDR1 as MNHEY and CDR2 as SMNVEV (reference sequence). CDR3 amino acids: CASNGGTDTQYF. In nucleotides, the CDR3 is TGTGCCAGCAATGGGGGGACAGATACGCAGTATTTT.

This chain uses TRBV18 with TRBJ1-4; 7 nucleotides agree with TRBD1. The CDR3 length is 15 residues. Trimming removed 1 base from V and 5 bases from J; junction bases left unmatched: 4. The germline V gene encodes CDR1 KGHSH and CDR2 LQKENI. The CDR3 is CASSPRLQGNEKLFF. The CDR3 DNA follows: TGTGCCAGCTCACCACGGTTACAGGGGAATGAAAAACTGTTTTTT. Supplemented by reference TRBV18 and TRBJ1-4, the full variable domain reads NAGVMQNPRHLVRRRGQEARLRCSPMKGHSHVYWYRQLPEEGLKFMVYLQKENIIDESGMPKERFSAEFPKEGPSILRIQQVVRGDSAAYFCASSPRLQGNEKLFFGSGTQLSVL.

V gene TRBV15 combines with J gene TRBJ1-1; D perhaps matches TRBD1 (5 bases). This CDR3 region has 16 residues. Between the trimmed V and J ends, which lost 1 base and 6 bases, there was a span of 18 bases. CDR1 is LNHNV and CDR2 is YYDKDF in the germline V gene (reference sequence). The CDR3 reads CATSRGRGVLGPEAFF. Written as DNA, the CDR3 is TGTGCCACCAGCAGAGGCCGTGGGGTCCTGGGGCCTGAAGCTTTCTTT.

This rearrangement joins TRBV28 to TRBJ2-7; D perhaps matches TRBD1 (5 bases). CDR1 and CDR2 from the germline V gene are MDHEN and SYDVKM. The CDR3 has 15 residues. Trimming shortened V by 6 bases and J by 0 bases, and 15 bases separated the two germline ends. CDR3 coding DNA: TGTGCCAGCAGCCATCACAGGCGCCCCTCCTACGAGCAGTACTTC. As protein: CASSHHRRPSYEQYF.

This chain links TRBV5-1 with TRBJ2-3; tentative D call: TRBD2 (5 bases). In germline, CDR1 is SGHRS, CDR2 YFSETQ. Deletions cut 7 bases from V and 3 bases from J, with 15 bases between. The CDR3 consists of 14 residues. DNA of the CDR3: TGCGCCAGCGGACTCTTGGGTGTAACAGATACGCAGTATTTT. Its protein is CASGLLGVTDTQYF. Complete variable domain (other parts from reference TRBV5-1 and TRBJ2-3): KAGVTQTPRYLIKTRGQQVTLSCSPISGHRSVSWYQQTPGQGLQFLFEYFSETQRNKGNFPGRFSGRQFSNSRSEMNVSTLELGDSALYLCASGLLGVTDTQYFGPGTRLTVL.

The chain links TRBV28 to TRBJ1-2, with D perhaps matching TRBD1 (5 bases). Germline lookup yields CDR1 MDHEN and CDR2 SYDVKM. This CDR3 has 10 amino acids. V gave up 8 bases and J gave up 6 bases, with 7 bases separating them. The CDR3 DNA sequence: TGTGCCAGCGGCAGGGATGGCTACACCTTC. This encodes CASGRDGYTF.

The V gene is TRBV5-1, the J gene TRBJ2-2; the D is unclear. This CDR3 is built from 14 residues. Germline V gene sequence: CDR1 SGHRS, CDR2 YFSETQ. The ends were cut back, 0 bases at V and 1 base at J, with 4 bases in the middle. CDR3 sequence (DNA): TGCGCCAGCAGCTTGGGGCTGAACACCGGGGAGCTGTTTTTT. Translated: CASSLGLNTGELFF.

The chain carries TRBV7-2 and TRBJ2-3, with D possibly being TRBD2 (5 bases). The CDR3 extends over 14 amino acids. V lost 3 bases and J lost 5, with 12 bases in between. The germline CDR1 and CDR2 sequences are SGHTA and FQGNSA. This CDR3 is CASSFLREIDTQYF. The CDR3 DNA follows: TGTGCCAGCAGCTTTCTGAGGGAAATAGATACGCAGTATTTT.

The chain couples TRBV10-3 to TRBJ2-1; 10 bases fit TRBD2. Per the germline V gene, CDR1 is ENHRY and CDR2 is SYGVKD. After removal of 11 bases from V and 3 bases from J, the junction contained 7 bases not matched to a gene. The CDR3 is 14 amino acids. As DNA, the CDR3 is TGTGCCTCTACTAGCGGGAACCGCTACAATGAGCAGTTCTTC. Protein product: CASTSGNRYNEQFF.